A single sample gave rise to the 22 T cell receptor beta chains below, sequenced in a study of T-cell reconstitution after alpha-beta-depleted transplantation in children. Unique molecular identifiers were used in preparing the TCRbeta library. From the PCR reads, TCRdb called clonotypes with MiXCR, one entry per CDR3 protein. The sample has fewer than 550,000 distinct CDR3 sequences, approximately 11% seen once. The sequences come from PBMCs from the stem cell graft donor, collected from the stem cell graft. Source of these receptors: a human donor who donated a stem cell graft to a child with acute myeloid leukemia.

This clonotype occurred a few times. This rearrangement joins TRBV12-3 or TRBV12-4 to TRBJ2-4; no clear D gene. CDR3 size: 14 residues. The V gene lost 5 bases and the J gene lost 3 bases, with 11 bases spanning the gap. The CDR3 bases are TGTGCCAGCAGTGAGAGGTGGATCAAAAACATTCAGTACTTC. Its protein product is CASSERWIKNIQYF.

Concerning this clonotype itself: Possible read error: a much larger clone is one base away. This chain joins TRBV3-1 and TRBJ1-4, with D uncertain. The CDR3 extends over 15 amino acids. Germline V gives CDR1 LGHDT, CDR2 YNNKEL (reference sequence). V dropped 4 bases and J dropped 2 bases, with 11 bases sitting between them. CDR3 loop: CASSLRVGTNEKLFF. DNA of the CDR3: TGTGCCAGCAGCCTAAGGGTGGGGACTAATGAAAAACTGTTTTTT.

This clonotype appeared many times. This chain joins TRBV29-1 and TRBJ2-3, with 8 positions matching TRBD1. Germline-derived CDR1 and CDR2 are SQVTM and ANQGSEA. The length of the CDR3 is 13 residues. CDR3 bases: TGCAGTGGAGGACAGGGAGTCACAGATACGCAGTATTTT. As protein: CSGGQGVTDTQYF.

The rearrangement joins TRBV21-1 to TRBJ2-1; TRBD1, the table's D call, was not compared with the DNA. TRBV21-1 is classified as a pseudogene. The CDR3 runs to 20 residues. The CDR3 protein is CASSKVKLTFRVSSNNEQFF. CDR3 in DNA: TGTGCCAGCAGCAAAGTAAAGTTGACTTTCAGGGTTAGTTCCAACAATGAGCAGTTCTTC.

This clonotype has more than one count but fewer than ten. V and J are TRBV5-1 and TRBJ1-1, with TRBD1 as a possible D gene (6 bases). Deletions cut 0 bases from V and 1 base from J, with 10 bases between. Germline V gene data show CDR1 as SGHRS and CDR2 as YFSETQ. This CDR3 comprises 15 residues. The CDR3 reads CASSLEGHPNTEAFF. DNA of the CDR3: TGCGCCAGCAGCTTGGAGGGACACCCGAACACTGAAGCTTTCTTT.

This clonotype was counted between two and nine times. The J gene is TRBJ2-7, the V gene TRBV20-1, with a tentative D call TRBD1 (5 bases). Trimming took off 1 base at V and 6 bases at J, with 10 bases between the two ends. CDR3 length equals 12 residues. The V gene's germline CDR1 is DFQATT and CDR2 SNEGSKA (reference sequence). In DNA form, the CDR3 reads TGCAGTGCTAGAGTCCAGGGCGGCGAGCAGTACGTC. Its translation: CSARVQGGEQYV.

V is TRBV7-9 and J is TRBJ1-1; no reliable D call. The germline V gene has CDR1 SEHNR and CDR2 FQNEAQ (reference sequence). The CDR3 consists of 13 residues. The CDR3 spells CALTTYRGTEAFF. CDR3 nucleotide sequence: TGTGCGTTGACAACCTATCGGGGCACTGAAGCTTTCTTT.

As regards this clonotype: One base away lies a much larger clone, so this may be a sequencing read error. This chain connects TRBV20-1 to TRBJ2-4, with no clear D. CDR1 and CDR2 from the germline V gene are DFQATT and SNEGSKA (reference sequence). The CDR3 extends over 14 amino acids. Trimming took off 5 bases at V and 4 bases at J, with 15 bases between the two ends. In nucleotides, the CDR3 is TGCAGTGCTGATGGTCGGCAGGCTAAAAACATTCAGTACTTC. Translating gives CSADGRQAKNIQYF.

The rearrangement joins TRBV9 to TRBJ1-1; 7 nucleotides match TRBD1. Germline CDR1 is SGDLS and CDR2 is YYNGEE. The CDR3 is 15 amino acids. Trimming at V came to 0 bases and at J to 0 bases, leaving 2 bases not matched to a gene. In DNA, the CDR3 is TGTGCCAGCAGCGTAGAGGGGGCGATGAACACTGAAGCTTTCTTT. Amino acids: CASSVEGAMNTEAFF. The variable domain in full, with the rest retrieved from reference TRBV9 and TRBJ1-1, is DSGVTQTPKHLITATGQRVTLRCSPRSGDLSVYWYQQSLDQGLQFLIQYYNGEERAKGNILERFSAQQFPDLHSELNLSSLELGDSALYFCASSVEGAMNTEAFFGQGTRLTVV.

The chain employs TRBV6-2 or TRBV6-3 and TRBJ2-1, with a tentative D call TRBD2 (5 bases). From germline, CDR1 is MNHEY and CDR2 SVGEGT. The CDR3 is 12 residues long. With 5 bases removed from V and 9 bases from J, the gap between germline ends came to 11 bases. Here the CDR3 reads CASSQLVGEQFF. CDR3 DNA: TGTGCCAGCAGTCAACTAGTGGGTGAGCAGTTCTTC.

The sample holds many counts of this clonotype. One junction end does not reproduce the germline sequence, and a read error may be involved. This chain uses TRBV13 with TRBJ2-1, with 7 bases matching TRBD1. Germline lookup yields CDR1 PRHDT and CDR2 FYEKMQ (reference sequence). CDR3 length: 14 amino acids. Here the CDR3 reads CASSLGQVRSEQFF. In DNA form, the CDR3 reads TGTGCCAGCAGCCTAGGACAGGTTCGGAGTGAGCAGTTCTTC.

This chain connects TRBV4-1 to TRBJ1-5, with D uncertain. The CDR3 totals 17 residues. Trimming left V 0 bases short and J 2 bases short, with 14 bases between. Looked up from germline, CDR1 is MGHRA and CDR2 is YSYEKL. The CDR3 reads CASSQESNFYGNQPQHF. In nucleotides, the CDR3 is TGCGCCAGCAGCCAAGAAAGTAACTTTTACGGCAATCAGCCCCAGCATTTT.

This clonotype was seen more than once but under ten times. J is TRBJ2-7 and V is TRBV5-1; D possibly corresponds to TRBD2 (7 bases). Trimming removed 0 bases at V and 5 bases at J, with 9 bases between. Germline CDR1 and CDR2: SGHRS and YFSETQ. This CDR3 has 13 amino acids. The CDR3 loop reads CASSLVGGDEQYV. In DNA form, the CDR3 reads TGCGCCAGCAGCTTGGTAGGGGGGGACGAGCAGTACGTC.

This sequence joins TRBV20-1 and TRBJ1-3, with a tentative D call TRBD1 (6 bases). Germline V gene sequence: CDR1 DFQATT, CDR2 SNEGSKA (reference sequence). The ends were cut back, 3 bases at V and 7 bases at J, with 13 bases in the middle. This CDR3 is 13 amino acids long. CDR3 sequence (DNA): TGCAGTGCTAGTCAGGCAGGGGTGAACACCATATATTTT. The encoded protein is CSASQAGVNTIYF.

V and J are TRBV12-3 or TRBV12-4 and TRBJ2-2, with TRBD1 as a possible D gene (6 bases). CDR3 length: 12 residues. Trimming left V 5 bases short and J 7 bases short, with 8 bases between. The DNA of the CDR3 is TGTGCCAGCAGTACAGGGATCGGGGAGCTGTTTTTT. Translated: CASSTGIGELFF.

This clonotype turned up a few times. The chain is built from TRBV14 and TRBJ2-1; D is ambiguous. From germline, CDR1 is SGHDN and CDR2 FVKESK. Trimming took off 0 bases at V and 0 bases at J, with 6 bases between the two ends. The CDR3 has 15 amino acids. The CDR3 region has the DNA TGTGCCAGCAGCCAAGACGAAAGCTCCTACAATGAGCAGTTCTTC. Translating gives CASSQDESSYNEQFF. The complete variable domain, with remaining parts taken from reference TRBV14 and TRBJ2-1, reads EAGVTQFPSHSVIEKGQTVTLRCDPISGHDNLYWYRRVMGKEIKFLLHFVKESKQDESGMPNNRFLAERTGGTYSTLKVQPAELEDSGVYFCASSQDESSYNEQFFGPGTRLTVL.

The gene calls are TRBV7-2 and TRBJ2-3; TRBD2 aligns across 7 bases. The CDR3 contains 16 residues. Germline V gives CDR1 SGHTA, CDR2 FQGNSA. V was clipped by 1 base and J by 11 bases; unmatched bases: 15. For the CDR3, the DNA is TGTGCCAGCAGCTTAGGAGGCGGCGCGGGAGAAGGCAAGCAGTATTTT. This sequence encodes CASSLGGGAGEGKQYF.

This chain links TRBV9 with TRBJ2-3, with 10 nucleotides matching TRBD2. This CDR3 has 18 amino acids. CDR1 and CDR2 (germline): SGDLS, YYNGEE. V shed 0 bases and J 2 bases; nucleotides not matched to a gene: 9. CDR3 bases: TGTGCCAGCAGCGTAGGTCTGGGAAGCGGGGGGGTCACAGATACGCAGTATTTT. Amino acids: CASSVGLGSGGVTDTQYF.

The V and J genes are TRBV5-5 and TRBJ2-3; the D is unclear. Germline assignment: CDR1 SGHKS and CDR2 YYEKEE (reference sequence). The CDR3 runs to 15 residues. Trimming cost V 7 bases and J 0 bases, with 15 bases left between them. In DNA form, the CDR3 reads TGTGCCAGCCCTCCGAGCAGCCCCAGCACAGATACGCAGTATTTT. It encodes CASPPSSPSTDTQYF. Looking up the rest from reference TRBV5-5 and TRBJ2-3 gives the full variable domain: DAGVTQSPTHLIKTRGQQVTLRCSPISGHKSVSWYQQVLGQGPQFIFQYYEKEERGRGNFPDRFSARQFPNYSSELNVNALLLGDSALYLCASPPSSPSTDTQYFGPGTRLTVL.

This clonotype was counted between two and nine times. The chain employs TRBV7-2 and TRBJ2-2, with TRBD2 identical over 8 bases. With 5 bases clipped from V and 7 bases from J, the junction kept 9 bases outside the gene matches. The germline CDR1 and CDR2 sequences are SGHTA and FQGNSA. CDR3 length: 15 amino acids. CDR3 amino acids: CASSHYNGGVGELFF. The CDR3 coding sequence is TGTGCCAGCAGCCATTATAACGGGGGGGTCGGGGAGCTGTTTTTT.

This clonotype was seen a handful of times. The chain couples TRBV6-5 to TRBJ2-2; the D is unclear. In germline, CDR1 is MNHEY, CDR2 SVGAGI. The CDR3 totals 14 residues. Trimming removed 0 bases from V and 6 bases from J, with 8 bases in between. The DNA for the CDR3 is TGTGCCAGCAGTTACTCGTGGGGTTCCGGGGAGCTGTTTTTT. This codes for CASSYSWGSGELFF.

This clonotype was counted only a few times. The rearrangement joins TRBV7-4 to TRBJ1-4; TRBD1 might be the D (5 bases). Trimming shortened V by 8 bases and J by 4 bases, and 17 bases separated the two germline ends. This CDR3 is built from 15 residues. The germline CDR1 and CDR2 sequences are SGHVT and SQSDAQ. The CDR3 loop reads CASGPGRGYNEKLFF. For the CDR3, the DNA is TGTGCCAGCGGCCCCGGTCGGGGCTATAATGAAAAACTGTTTTTT.